Presented here are 9 T cell receptor beta chains from one specimen sequenced in a study of blood T cell repertoires in COVID-19. The protocol was immunoSEQ multiplex PCR, while the TCRdb copy is restricted to in-frame clones and leaves out a portion. The sample consists of 25,000 to 35,000 clones, approximately 87% of them appearing once. Sequenced material: peripheral blood. All receptors come from a human donor with active COVID-19. The donor label of this sample is uncertain.

The chain is built from TRBV2 and TRBJ2-3; 9 bases agree with TRBD2. Germline values: CDR1 SNHLY, CDR2 FYNNEI. V gave up 6 bases and J gave up 0 bases; unmatched junction bases: 4. The CDR3 extends over 15 amino acids. CDR3 loop: CASRLTSGSTDTQYF. Here the CDR3 DNA reads TGTGCCAGCAGACTCACTAGCGGGAGCACAGATACGCAGTATTTT.

The rearrangement links TRBV5-1 to TRBJ2-2; the match to TRBD2 covers 7 bases. The CDR3 extends over 14 amino acids. Unmatched junction bases numbered 3, after V lost 3 bases and J lost 4 bases. From germline, CDR1 is SGHRS and CDR2 YFSETQ. The CDR3 loop is CASSSLASTGELFF. CDR3 DNA sequence: TGCGCCAGCAGCTCACTAGCGAGCACCGGGGAGCTGTTTTTT. The complete variable domain, with remaining parts taken from reference TRBV5-1 and TRBJ2-2, reads KAGVTQTPRYLIKTRGQQVTLSCSPISGHRSVSWYQQTPGQGLQFLFEYFSETQRNKGNFPGRFSGRQFSNSRSEMNVSTLELGDSALYLCASSSLASTGELFFGEGSRLTVL.

The chain recombines TRBV7-9 with TRBJ1-2; D gene unclear. Germline CDR1 is SEHNR and CDR2 is FQNEAQ (reference sequence). V lost 1 base and J lost 8, with 11 bases in between. CDR3 length: 13 amino acids. The CDR3 protein is CASSLEAPRGYTF. The CDR3 coding sequence is TGTGCCAGCAGCTTAGAAGCGCCGAGGGGCTACACCTTC.

As DNA, the CDR3 is TGCAGTGCTAGTCGGGTGGAAACGTACTTC. Protein: CSASRVETYF. The rearrangement uses TRBV20-1 and TRBJ2-7; D uncertain. Trimming removed 3 bases from V and 12 bases from J, with 12 bases in between. There are 10 residues in the CDR3. Germline loops: CDR1 DFQATT, CDR2 SNEGSKA (reference sequence).

This clone turned up a few times. The rearrangement links TRBV6-2 or TRBV6-3 to TRBJ2-5; 9 bases agree with TRBD1. Unmatched junction bases numbered 6, after V lost 5 bases and J lost 2 bases. The CDR3 covers 15 residues. Germline V gene data show CDR1 as MNHEY and CDR2 as SVGEGT. CDR3 DNA sequence: TGTGCCAGCAGTGCCTTTGGGACAGGGCAAGAGACCCAGTACTTC. Translated: CASSAFGTGQETQYF.

This rearrangement joins TRBV27 to TRBJ1-5; 10 bases are shared with TRBD1. This CDR3 spans 15 amino acids. CDR1 and CDR2 (germline): MNHEY, SMNVEV (reference sequence). Trimming took 2 bases from V and 2 from J; bases not matched to a gene: 0. This CDR3 reads CASSLGTGGNQPQHF. As DNA, the CDR3 is TGTGCCAGCAGTTTAGGGACAGGGGGCAATCAGCCCCAGCATTTT.

The V call is TRBV30, the J call TRBJ1-5; D perhaps matches TRBD1 (5 bases). Germline CDR1 and CDR2: GTSNPN and SVGIG (reference sequence). CDR3 length equals 19 residues. Trimming cost V 3 bases and J 3 bases, with 27 bases left between them. Written as DNA, the CDR3 is TGTGCCTGGAGGGGGCTTCGCCCACCCCCCGTCCCTTACAATCAGCCCCAGCATTTT. It is translated as CAWRGLRPPPVPYNQPQHF.

This clone was picked up one time. CDR3 loop: CASSQQTSGTQETQYF. DNA of the CDR3: TGTGCCAGCTCGCAGCAGACTAGCGGTACACAAGAGACCCAGTACTTC. V usage is TRBV18 and J usage is TRBJ2-5, with TRBD2 identical over 9 bases. Germline lookup yields CDR1 KGHSH and CDR2 LQKENI. J lost 2 bases, V lost 6 bases, and 10 bases had no gene match. This CDR3 comprises 16 residues.

This clone was recorded once. The chain is built from TRBV7-6 and TRBJ1-1; D unclear. CDR1 SGHVS and CDR2 FNYEAQ come from the germline V gene. This CDR3 has 15 residues. V was cut by 4 bases and J by 0 bases, with 12 bases left in between. CDR3 nucleotides: TGTGCCAGCAGCTCCCCCCCCGGGTTGAACACTGAAGCTTTCTTT. This gives the protein CASSSPPGLNTEAFF. Variable domain in full (rest from reference TRBV7-6 and TRBJ1-1): GAGVSQSPRYKVTKRGQDVALRCDPISGHVSLYWYRQALGQGPEFLTYFNYEAQQDKSGLPNDRFSAERPEGSISTLTIQRTEQRDSAMYRCASSSPPGLNTEAFFGQGTRLTVV.